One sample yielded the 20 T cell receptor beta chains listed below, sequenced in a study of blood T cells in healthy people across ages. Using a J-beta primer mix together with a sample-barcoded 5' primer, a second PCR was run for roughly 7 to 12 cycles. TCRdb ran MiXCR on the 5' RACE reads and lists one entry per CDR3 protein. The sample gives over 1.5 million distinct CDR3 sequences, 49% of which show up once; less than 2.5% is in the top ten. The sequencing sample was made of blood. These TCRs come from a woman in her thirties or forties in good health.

CDR3 DNA: TGTGCCAGCAGTTCGGACCACCTAGGCGAGACCCAGTACTTC. Its protein product is CASSSDHLGETQYF. The V gene is TRBV6-5, the J gene TRBJ2-5; D unresolved. Germline CDR1 and CDR2: MNHEY and SVGAGI. The CDR3 has 14 amino acids. Trimming shortened V by 4 bases and J by 5 bases, and 14 bases separated the two germline ends.

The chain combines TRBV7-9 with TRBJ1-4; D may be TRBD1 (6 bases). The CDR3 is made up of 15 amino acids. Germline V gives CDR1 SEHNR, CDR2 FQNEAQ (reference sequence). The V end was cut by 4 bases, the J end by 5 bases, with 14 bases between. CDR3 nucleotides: TGTGCCAGCAGCTCCCTAGGGGGGCCGAATGAAAAACTGTTTTTT. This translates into CASSSLGGPNEKLFF. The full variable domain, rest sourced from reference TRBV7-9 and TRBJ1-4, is DTGVSQNPRHKITKRGQNVTFRCDPISEHNRLYWYRQTLGQGPEFLTYFQNEAQLEKSRLLSDRFSAERPKGSFSTLEIQRTEQGDSAMYLCASSSLGGPNEKLFFGSGTQLSVL.

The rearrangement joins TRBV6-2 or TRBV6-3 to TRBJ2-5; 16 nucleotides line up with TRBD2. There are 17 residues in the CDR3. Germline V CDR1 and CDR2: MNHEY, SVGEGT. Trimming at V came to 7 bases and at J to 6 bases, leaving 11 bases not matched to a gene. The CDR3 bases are TGTGCCAGCACCACCGGGACTAGCGGGGGGGCCGCTAAGACCCAGTACTTC. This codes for CASTTGTSGGAAKTQYF.

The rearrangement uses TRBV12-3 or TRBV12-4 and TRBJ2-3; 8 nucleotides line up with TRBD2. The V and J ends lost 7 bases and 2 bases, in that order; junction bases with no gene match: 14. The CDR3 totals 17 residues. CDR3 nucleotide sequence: TGTGCCAGCAAGACTAGCGTTGGGCTGGGAGACACAGATACGCAGTATTTT. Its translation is CASKTSVGLGDTDTQYF.

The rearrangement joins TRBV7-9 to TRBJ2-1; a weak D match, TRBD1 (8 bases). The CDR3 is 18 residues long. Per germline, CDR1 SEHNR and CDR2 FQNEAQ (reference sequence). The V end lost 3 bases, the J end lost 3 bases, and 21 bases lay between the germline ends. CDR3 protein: CASSFGRQDRGNYNEQFF. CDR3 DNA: TGTGCCAGCAGCTTCGGGAGGCAAGACAGGGGTAACTACAATGAGCAGTTCTTC.

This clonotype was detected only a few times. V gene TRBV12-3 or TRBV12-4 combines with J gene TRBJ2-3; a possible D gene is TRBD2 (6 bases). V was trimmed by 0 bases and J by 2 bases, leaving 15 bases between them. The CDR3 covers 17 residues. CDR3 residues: CASSLALGDSITDTQYF. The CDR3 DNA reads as TGTGCCAGCAGTTTAGCGCTGGGGGACTCCATCACAGATACGCAGTATTTT.

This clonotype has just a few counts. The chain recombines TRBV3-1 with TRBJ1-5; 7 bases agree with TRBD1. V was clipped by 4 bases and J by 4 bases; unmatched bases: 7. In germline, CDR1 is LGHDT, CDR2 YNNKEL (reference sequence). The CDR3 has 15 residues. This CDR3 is CASSPGTVFNQPQHF. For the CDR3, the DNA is TGTGCCAGCAGCCCCGGGACAGTCTTTAATCAGCCCCAGCATTTT.

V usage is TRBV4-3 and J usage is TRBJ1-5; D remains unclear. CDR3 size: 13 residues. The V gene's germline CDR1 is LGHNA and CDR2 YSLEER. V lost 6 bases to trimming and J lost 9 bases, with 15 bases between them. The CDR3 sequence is CASSSRAGWPQHF. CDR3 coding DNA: TGCGCCAGCAGTTCACGGGCCGGGTGGCCCCAGCATTTT.

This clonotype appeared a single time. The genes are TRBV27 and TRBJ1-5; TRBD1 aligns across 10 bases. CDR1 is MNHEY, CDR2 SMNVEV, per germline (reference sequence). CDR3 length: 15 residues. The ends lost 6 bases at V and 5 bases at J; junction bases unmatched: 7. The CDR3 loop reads CASSPGQGTHQPQHF. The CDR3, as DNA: TGTGCCAGCAGCCCGGGACAGGGGACTCATCAGCCCCAGCATTTT.

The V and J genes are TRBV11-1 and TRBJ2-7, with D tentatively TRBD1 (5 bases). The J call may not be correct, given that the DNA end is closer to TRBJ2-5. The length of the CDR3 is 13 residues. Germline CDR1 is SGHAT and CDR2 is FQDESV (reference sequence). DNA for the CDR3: TGTGCCAGCAGCCTCGGCAGGGCCGGGACCCAGTACTTC. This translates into CASSLGRAGTQYF.

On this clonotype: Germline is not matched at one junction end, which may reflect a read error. The CDR3 region is CSAPVGRETHYF. In nucleotides, the CDR3 is TGCAGTGCTCCCGTCGGGAGGGAGACCCATTACTTC. V usage is TRBV20-1 and J usage is TRBJ2-5; 8 nucleotides agree with TRBD2. The CDR3 contains 12 residues. The V gene's germline CDR1 is DFQATT and CDR2 SNEGSKA (reference sequence).

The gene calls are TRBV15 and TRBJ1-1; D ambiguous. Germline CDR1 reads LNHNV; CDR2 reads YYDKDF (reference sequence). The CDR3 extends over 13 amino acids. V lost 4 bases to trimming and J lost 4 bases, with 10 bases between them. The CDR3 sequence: CATSNPSGTEAFF. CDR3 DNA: TGTGCCACCAGCAATCCTTCGGGCACTGAAGCTTTCTTT.

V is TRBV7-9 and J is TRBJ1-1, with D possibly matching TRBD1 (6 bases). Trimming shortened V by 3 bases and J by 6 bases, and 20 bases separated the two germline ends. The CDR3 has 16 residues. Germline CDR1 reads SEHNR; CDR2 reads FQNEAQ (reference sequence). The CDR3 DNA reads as TGTGCCAGCAGCTTCCCCTCTACTACAGGGTGGGCTGAAGCTTTCTTT. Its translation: CASSFPSTTGWAEAFF. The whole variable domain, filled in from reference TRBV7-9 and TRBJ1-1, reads DTGVSQNPRHKITKRGQNVTFRCDPISEHNRLYWYRQTLGQGPEFLTYFQNEAQLEKSRLLSDRFSAERPKGSFSTLEIQRTEQGDSAMYLCASSFPSTTGWAEAFFGQGTRLTVV.

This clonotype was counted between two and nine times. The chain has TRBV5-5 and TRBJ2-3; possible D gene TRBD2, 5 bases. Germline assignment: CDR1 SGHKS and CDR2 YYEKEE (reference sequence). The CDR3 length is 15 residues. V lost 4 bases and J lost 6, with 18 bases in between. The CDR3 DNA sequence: TGTGCCAGCAGCCCCGGGCAGGCGGGTCGGGATACGCAGTATTTT. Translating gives CASSPGQAGRDTQYF.

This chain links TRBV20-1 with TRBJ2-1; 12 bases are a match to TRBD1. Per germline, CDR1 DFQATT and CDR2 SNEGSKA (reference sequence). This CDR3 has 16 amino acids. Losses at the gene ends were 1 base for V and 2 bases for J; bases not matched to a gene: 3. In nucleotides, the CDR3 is TGCAGTGCTAGAGGGGGACAGGGGGCTACCTACAATGAGCAGTTCTTC. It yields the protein CSARGGQGATYNEQFF.

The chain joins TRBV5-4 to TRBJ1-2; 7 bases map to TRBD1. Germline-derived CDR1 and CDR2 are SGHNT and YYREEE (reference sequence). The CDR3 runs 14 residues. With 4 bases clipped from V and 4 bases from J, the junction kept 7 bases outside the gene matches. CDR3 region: CASSPNRQGYGYTF. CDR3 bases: TGTGCCAGCAGCCCGAACCGACAGGGCTATGGCTACACCTTC.

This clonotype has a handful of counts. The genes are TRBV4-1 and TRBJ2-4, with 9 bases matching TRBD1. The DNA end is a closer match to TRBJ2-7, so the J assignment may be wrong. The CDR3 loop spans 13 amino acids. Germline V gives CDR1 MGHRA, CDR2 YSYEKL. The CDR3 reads CASSPQGASEQYF. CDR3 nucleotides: TGCGCCAGCAGCCCACAGGGGGCAAGCGAGCAGTACTTC.

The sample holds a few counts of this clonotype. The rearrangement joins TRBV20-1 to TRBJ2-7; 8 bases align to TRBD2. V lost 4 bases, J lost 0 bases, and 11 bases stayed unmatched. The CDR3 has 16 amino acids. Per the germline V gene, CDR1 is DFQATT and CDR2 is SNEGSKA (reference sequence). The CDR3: CSAISGRRGASYEQYF. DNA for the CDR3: TGCAGTGCTATTAGCGGTAGGCGGGGGGCCTCCTACGAGCAGTACTTC.

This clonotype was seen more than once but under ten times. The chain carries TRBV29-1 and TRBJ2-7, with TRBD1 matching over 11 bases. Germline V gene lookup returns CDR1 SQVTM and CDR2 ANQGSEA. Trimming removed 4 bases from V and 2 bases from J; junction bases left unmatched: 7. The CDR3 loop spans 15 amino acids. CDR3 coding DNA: TGCAGCGTTGGCGTCCCGGGACAGGGGGCCTACGAGCAGTACTTC. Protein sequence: CSVGVPGQGAYEQYF.

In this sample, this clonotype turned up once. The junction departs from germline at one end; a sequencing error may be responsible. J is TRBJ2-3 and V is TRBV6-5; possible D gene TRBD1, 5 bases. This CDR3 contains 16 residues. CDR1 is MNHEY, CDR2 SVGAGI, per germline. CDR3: CASSSETARSTDTQYF. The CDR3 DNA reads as TGTGCCAGCAGTTCGGAGACAGCCCGTAGCACGGATACGCAGTATTTT.